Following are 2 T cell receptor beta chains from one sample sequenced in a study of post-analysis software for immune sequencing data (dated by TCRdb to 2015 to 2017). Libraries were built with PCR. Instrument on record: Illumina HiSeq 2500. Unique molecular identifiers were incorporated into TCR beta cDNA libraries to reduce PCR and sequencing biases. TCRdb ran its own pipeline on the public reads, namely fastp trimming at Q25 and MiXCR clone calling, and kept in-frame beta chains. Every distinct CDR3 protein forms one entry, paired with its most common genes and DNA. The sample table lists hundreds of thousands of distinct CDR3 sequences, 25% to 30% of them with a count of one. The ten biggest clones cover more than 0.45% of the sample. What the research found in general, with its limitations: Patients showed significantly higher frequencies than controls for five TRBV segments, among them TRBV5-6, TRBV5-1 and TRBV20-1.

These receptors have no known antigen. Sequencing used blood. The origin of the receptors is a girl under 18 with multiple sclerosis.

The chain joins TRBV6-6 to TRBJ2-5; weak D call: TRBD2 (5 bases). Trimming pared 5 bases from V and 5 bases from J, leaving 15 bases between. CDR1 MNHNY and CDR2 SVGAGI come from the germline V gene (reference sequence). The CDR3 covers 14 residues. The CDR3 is CASSLRLGGETQYF. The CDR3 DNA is TGTGCCAGCAGTCTTAGACTGGGCGGGGAGACCCAGTACTTC.

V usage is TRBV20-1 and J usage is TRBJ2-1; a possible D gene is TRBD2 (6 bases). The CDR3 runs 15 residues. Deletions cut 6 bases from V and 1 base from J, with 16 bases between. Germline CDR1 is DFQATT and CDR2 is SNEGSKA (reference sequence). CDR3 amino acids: CSAPRASVSYNEQFF. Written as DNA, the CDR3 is TGCAGTGCCCCCCGGGCTAGCGTTTCCTACAATGAGCAGTTCTTC.